This entry lists 18 T cell receptor beta chains sequenced from one sample in a study of pediatric ulcerative colitis. One to two pinch biopsies were taken from the rectum during colonoscopy. Sequenced by immunoSEQ multiplex PCR; TCRdb stores in-frame clones only, minus some. The table includes tens of thousands of clones, about three quarters detected once. The material sequenced was gut tissue. The receptors derive from a boy under 18 with moderate ulcerative colitis.

A few counts support this clone. The rearrangement joins TRBV19 to TRBJ1-2; D is ambiguous. V was clipped by 3 bases and J by 4 bases, with 18 bases between them. The CDR3 is made up of 16 amino acids. Germline V gives CDR1 LNHDA, CDR2 SQIVND (reference sequence). DNA of the CDR3: TGTGCCAGTAGTATCCTTCCGGGCGGCCAGCGCTATGGCTACACCTTC. Its translation: CASSILPGGQRYGYTF.

The V and J genes are TRBV13 and TRBJ2-7; 9 bases fit TRBD1. Per germline, CDR1 PRHDT and CDR2 FYEKMQ (reference sequence). V shed 5 bases and J 2 bases; nucleotides not matched to a gene: 16. This CDR3 spans 18 amino acids. CDR3 nucleotide sequence: TGTGCCAGCAGCCCCTCTCTAATATCGGGACAGGGCCCCTACGAGCAGTACTTC. This translates into CASSPSLISGQGPYEQYF. Supplemented by reference TRBV13 and TRBJ2-7, the full variable domain reads AAGVIQSPRHLIKEKRETATLKCYPIPRHDTVYWYQQGPGQDPQFLISFYEKMQSDKGSIPDRFSAQQFSDYHSELNMSSLELGDSALYFCASSPSLISGQGPYEQYFGPGTRLTVT.

The V gene is TRBV12-1, the J gene TRBJ2-1; the table gives TRBD2 as D, unverified against the DNA. TRBV12-1 is assigned pseudogene status. The CDR3 sequence is 15 residues long. The CDR3 nucleotides are TGTGCCAGCAGCGTGACTAGCGTCGCCTACAATGAGCAGTTCTTC. Amino acids: CASSVTSVAYNEQFF.

The chain joins TRBV27 to TRBJ2-4; possible D gene TRBD1, 5 bases. CDR1 is MNHEY and CDR2 is SMNVEV in the germline V gene (reference sequence). V shed 8 bases and J shed 8 bases, with 10 bases lying between them. This CDR3 is 11 amino acids long. CDR3 in amino acids: CASGQPDIQYF. DNA for the CDR3: TGTGCCAGCGGACAACCGGACATTCAGTACTTC.

The chain employs TRBV28 and TRBJ2-5; D tentatively reads TRBD1 or TRBD2 (5 bases each). The CDR3 totals 17 residues. Trimming left V 6 bases short and J 2 bases short, with 22 bases between. CDR1 MDHEN and CDR2 SYDVKM come from the germline V gene. DNA for the CDR3: TGTGCCAGCAGGCCGACGGCTGGGATCTGGGGGCAAGAGACCCAGTACTTC. This sequence encodes CASRPTAGIWGQETQYF.

J is TRBJ2-3 and V is TRBV19; no clear D gene. V gave up 7 bases and J gave up 4 bases, with 3 bases separating them. From germline, CDR1 is LNHDA and CDR2 SQIVND (reference sequence). The CDR3 loop spans 10 amino acids. Here the CDR3 reads CASKADTQYF. CDR3 DNA sequence: TGTGCCAGTAAAGCAGATACGCAGTATTTT.

The chain couples TRBV2 to TRBJ2-7; no firm D call. The CDR3 consists of 13 residues. With 4 bases removed from V and 1 base from J, the gap between germline ends came to 8 bases. Looked up from germline, CDR1 is SNHLY and CDR2 is FYNNEI. CDR3 loop: CASSVQASYEQYF. Written as DNA, the CDR3 is TGTGCCAGCAGTGTTCAGGCTTCCTACGAGCAGTACTTC.

This rearrangement joins TRBV5-8 to TRBJ2-1; possibly TRBD2 for D (5 bases). This CDR3 contains 14 residues. CDR1 is SGHTS, CDR2 YDEGEE, per germline. V shed 3 bases and J shed 8 bases, with 15 bases lying between them. The CDR3 DNA reads TGTGCCAGCAGCTGGCTAAGAGGGCGGGATGAGCAGTTCTTC. Residues: CASSWLRGRDEQFF.

The gene calls are TRBV10-3 and TRBJ1-5, with D unresolved. Germline CDR1 and CDR2: ENHRY and SYGVKD. Trimming left V 8 bases short and J 0 bases short, with 11 bases between. The CDR3 has 14 amino acids. CDR3 in DNA: TGTGCCATCTCGGCAGGTAATAGCAATCAGCCCCAGCATTTT. It is translated as CAISAGNSNQPQHF.

This chain links TRBV5-8 with TRBJ1-2; 10 positions match TRBD1. Germline V lookup: CDR1 SGHTS, CDR2 YDEGEE. V trimming: 5 bases; J trimming: 14 bases; junction bases outside the gene matches: 12. This CDR3 has 13 amino acids. The CDR3 protein is CASRLDRGLPRTF. CDR3 bases: TGTGCCAGCAGACTAGACAGGGGGCTCCCGAGGACCTTC.

The J gene is TRBJ1-5, the V gene TRBV18; weak D call: TRBD1 (6 bases). Germline V gives CDR1 KGHSH, CDR2 LQKENI. The CDR3 extends over 21 amino acids. The V gene lost 4 bases and the J gene lost 2 bases, with 30 bases spanning the gap. Here the CDR3 reads CASSLTRQGIRIWNGNQPQHF. The CDR3 DNA follows: TGTGCCAGCTCACTAACGAGGCAGGGGATTCGAATTTGGAATGGCAATCAGCCCCAGCATTTT.

The rearrangement links TRBV21-1 to TRBJ1-5. TRBV21-1 is a pseudogene segment. CDR3 size: 18 residues. Written as DNA, the CDR3 is TGTGCCAGCGGCCACTTCTCCGTGGGACCGATCAGCAATCAGCCCCAGCATTTT. It codes for CASGHFSVGPISNQPQHF.

The gene calls are TRBV28 and TRBJ1-1; D not resolved. Looked up from germline, CDR1 is MDHEN and CDR2 is SYDVKM. Trimming pared 8 bases from V and 4 bases from J, leaving 17 bases between. The CDR3 extends over 14 amino acids. CDR3 bases: TGTGCCAGCGAGCTAGCGGGAGGAGGCACTGAAGCTTTCTTT. Translating it yields CASELAGGGTEAFF. The full variable domain, with the rest looked up from reference TRBV28 and TRBJ1-1, is DVKVTQSSRYLVKRTGEKVFLECVQDMDHENMFWYRQDPGLGLRLIYFSYDVKMKEKGDIPEGYSVSREKKERFSLILESASTNQTSMYLCASELAGGGTEAFFGQGTRLTVV.

This clone occurred a few times. V and J are TRBV7-9 and TRBJ1-2; TRBD1 aligns across 9 bases. Germline CDR1 and CDR2: SEHNR and FQNEAQ (reference sequence). With V trimmed by 5 bases and J by 6 bases, 10 bases remained unmatched. This CDR3 is built from 15 residues. The CDR3 reads CASSPSGDRVDGYTF. For the CDR3, the DNA is TGTGCCAGCAGCCCCTCGGGGGACAGGGTAGATGGCTACACCTTC.

V and J are TRBV6-1 and TRBJ1-1; maybe TRBD1 (5 bases). The CDR3 consists of 12 residues. Germline CDR1 reads MNHNS; CDR2 reads SASEGT. V gave up 8 bases and J gave up 6 bases, with 13 bases separating them. CDR3 region: CASYNRIPEAFF. The CDR3 nucleotides are TGTGCCAGCTACAACAGGATCCCTGAAGCTTTCTTT.

The gene calls are TRBV9 and TRBJ2-1, with 7 bases matching TRBD1. Per germline, CDR1 SGDLS and CDR2 YYNGEE. The CDR3 is 17 residues long. The junction had 10 bases not matched to a gene; V was cut back by 0 bases and J by 4 bases. The CDR3 protein is CASSVAWDSHSYNEQFF. The DNA for the CDR3 is TGTGCCAGCAGCGTAGCATGGGACAGTCATTCTTACAATGAGCAGTTCTTC. Drawing the rest from reference TRBV9 and TRBJ2-1, the complete variable domain is DSGVTQTPKHLITATGQRVTLRCSPRSGDLSVYWYQQSLDQGLQFLIQYYNGEERAKGNILERFSAQQFPDLHSELNLSSLELGDSALYFCASSVAWDSHSYNEQFFGPGTRLTVL.

This chain links TRBV4-3 with TRBJ1-1; 9 bases map to TRBD1. The V gene's germline CDR1 is LGHNA and CDR2 YSLEER. The CDR3 has 15 amino acids. J lost 3 bases, V lost 4 bases, and 6 bases had no gene match. The CDR3 DNA is TGCGCCAGCAGCCTAAGACAGGGGGAATACACTGAAGCTTTCTTT. Translation gives CASSLRQGEYTEAFF.

The chain is built from TRBV10-3 and TRBJ1-1; D gene uncertain. Per the germline V gene, CDR1 is ENHRY and CDR2 is SYGVKD. V lost 6 bases and J 1 base, leaving 12 bases between the germline ends. The length of the CDR3 is 14 residues. The CDR3 nucleotides read TGTGCCATCAGGGAGGCAGGAGGGAACACTGAAGCTTTCTTT. Translated, it gives CAIREAGGNTEAFF.